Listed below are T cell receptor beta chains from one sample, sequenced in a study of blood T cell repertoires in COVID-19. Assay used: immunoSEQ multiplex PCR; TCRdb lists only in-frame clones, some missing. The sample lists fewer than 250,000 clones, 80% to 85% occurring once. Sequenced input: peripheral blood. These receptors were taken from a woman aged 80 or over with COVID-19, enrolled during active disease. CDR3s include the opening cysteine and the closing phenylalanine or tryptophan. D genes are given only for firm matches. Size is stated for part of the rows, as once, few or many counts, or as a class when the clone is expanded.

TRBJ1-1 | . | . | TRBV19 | CASSIDPRRGGRVTEAFF | TGTGCCAGTAGTATTGACCCTCGGAGGGGCGGTCGGGTCACTGAAGCTTTCTTT
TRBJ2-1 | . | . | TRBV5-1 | CASSLGASHNEQFF | TGCGCCAGCAGCTTGGGAGCCTCCCACAATGAGCAGTTCTTC
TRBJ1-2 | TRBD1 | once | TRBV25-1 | CASSEGGQGTAYGYTF | TGTGCCAGCAGTGAAGGGGGACAGGGTACTGCCTATGGCTACACCTTC
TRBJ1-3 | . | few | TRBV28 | CASSLSGNTIYF | TGTGCCAGCAGTTTAAGCGGAAACACCATATATTTT
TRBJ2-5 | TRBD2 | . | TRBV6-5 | CASSSASGGTQYF | TGTGCCAGCAGTTCCGCTAGCGGGGGGACCCAGTACTTC
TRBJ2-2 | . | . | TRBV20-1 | CSARFTGELFF | TGCAGTGCTCGGTTCACCGGGGAGCTGTTTTTT
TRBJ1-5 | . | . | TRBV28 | CASSHLSWGRRDNQPQHF | TGTGCCAGCAGCCATCTAAGTTGGGGGAGGAGGGACAATCAGCCCCAGCATTTT
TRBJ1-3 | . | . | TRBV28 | CASSSDRLFRNTIYF | TGTGCCAGCAGTTCAGACAGACTCTTCAGAAACACCATATATTTT
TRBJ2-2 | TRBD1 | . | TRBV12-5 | CARSRKPGQGDTGELFF | TGTGCTAGGTCACGTAAACCGGGACAGGGAGACACCGGGGAGCTGTTTTTT
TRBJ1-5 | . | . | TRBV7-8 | CASSLAARNQPQHF | TGTGCCAGCAGCTTAGCAGCGAGAAACCAGCCCCAGCATTTT
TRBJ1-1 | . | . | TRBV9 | CASSVSRDNTEAFF | TGTGCCAGCAGCGTATCGAGGGATAACACTGAAGCTTTCTTT